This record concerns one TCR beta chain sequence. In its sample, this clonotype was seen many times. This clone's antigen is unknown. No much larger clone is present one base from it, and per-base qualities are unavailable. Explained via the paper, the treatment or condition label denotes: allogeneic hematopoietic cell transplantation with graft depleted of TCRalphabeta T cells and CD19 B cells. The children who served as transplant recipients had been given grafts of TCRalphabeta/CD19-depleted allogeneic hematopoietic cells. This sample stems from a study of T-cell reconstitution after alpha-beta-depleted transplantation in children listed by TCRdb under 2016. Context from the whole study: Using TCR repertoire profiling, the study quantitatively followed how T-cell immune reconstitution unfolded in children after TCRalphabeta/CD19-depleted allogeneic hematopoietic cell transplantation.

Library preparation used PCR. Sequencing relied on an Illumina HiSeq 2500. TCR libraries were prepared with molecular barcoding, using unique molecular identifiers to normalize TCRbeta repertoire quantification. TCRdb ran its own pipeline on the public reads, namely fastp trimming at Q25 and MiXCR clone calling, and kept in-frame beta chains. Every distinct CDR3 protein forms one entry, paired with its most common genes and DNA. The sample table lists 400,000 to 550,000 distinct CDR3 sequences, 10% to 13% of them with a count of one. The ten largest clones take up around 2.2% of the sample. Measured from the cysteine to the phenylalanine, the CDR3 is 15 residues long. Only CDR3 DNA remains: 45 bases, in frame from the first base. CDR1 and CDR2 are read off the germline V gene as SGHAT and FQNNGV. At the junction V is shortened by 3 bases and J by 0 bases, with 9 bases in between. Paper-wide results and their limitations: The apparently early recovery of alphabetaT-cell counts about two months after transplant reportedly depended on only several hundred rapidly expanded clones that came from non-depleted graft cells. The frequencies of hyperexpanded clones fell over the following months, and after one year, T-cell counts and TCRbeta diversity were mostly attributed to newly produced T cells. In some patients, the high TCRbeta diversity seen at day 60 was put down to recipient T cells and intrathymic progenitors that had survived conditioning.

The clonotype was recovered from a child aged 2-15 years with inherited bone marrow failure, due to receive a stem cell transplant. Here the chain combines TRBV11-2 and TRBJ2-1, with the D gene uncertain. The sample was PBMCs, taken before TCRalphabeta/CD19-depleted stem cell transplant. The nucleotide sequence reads TGTGCCAGCAGCTTCCTCAGGAGCTCCTACAATGAGCAGTTCTTC. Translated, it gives CASSFLRSSYNEQFF.